What follows are 19 T cell receptor beta chains derived from one specimen sequenced in a study of blood T cells in healthy people across ages. The use of a sample-barcoded 5' primer and a J-beta primer mix characterized a second PCR of roughly 6 to 11 cycles. TCRdb used MiXCR to reprocess the 5' RACE reads, holding one entry per CDR3 protein. The sample lists roughly 680,000 distinct CDR3 sequences, 45% to 50% occurring once. The source material was blood. The receptors come from a woman in her sixties in good health.

The chain carries TRBV7-3 and TRBJ2-2; D is possibly TRBD1 (5 bases). Germline lookup yields CDR1 SGHTA and CDR2 FQGTGA. This CDR3 is 15 amino acids long. The V and J ends lost 5 bases and 0 bases respectively, with 10 bases between them. CDR3 in amino acids: CASSPRQSNTGELFF. In DNA form, the CDR3 reads TGTGCCAGCAGCCCCCGACAGTCGAACACCGGGGAGCTGTTTTTT.

This sequence joins TRBV24-1 and TRBJ2-7; possible D gene TRBD2, 6 bases. TRBJ2-5 matches the DNA end more closely, so the J call is doubtful. The germline gives CDR1 KGHDR, CDR2 SFDVKD. CDR3 size: 15 residues. The CDR3 DNA is TGTGCCACCAGTGATCCCGAGACTAGGGGTGAGACCCAGTACTTC. It specifies CATSDPETRGETQYF.

The count of this clonotype is one. A single base separates this from a much larger clone, so it may be a read error. The rearrangement joins TRBV29-1 to TRBJ2-5; the D gene is possibly TRBD2 (5 bases). Per the germline V gene, CDR1 is SQVTM and CDR2 is ANQGSEA. The CDR3 totals 11 residues. The CDR3 loop reads CNVSLGNEQYF. For the CDR3, the DNA is TGCAACGTTTCACTCGGGAATGAGCAGTACTTC.

As DNA, the CDR3 is TGTGCCAGCAGCTCCACCTCATGGTACGAGCAGTACTTC. Its translation: CASSSTSWYEQYF. The chain recombines TRBV7-2 with TRBJ2-7, with D uncertain. Germline CDR1 reads SGHTA; CDR2 reads FQGNSA. Trimming removed 4 bases at V and 4 bases at J, with 11 bases between. The CDR3 sequence is 13 residues long.

The J gene is TRBJ2-7, the V gene TRBV25-1; TRBD1 matches 7 bases. This CDR3 has 14 amino acids. Trimming cost V 1 base and J 6 bases; bases outside gene matches: 6. Germline loops: CDR1 MGHDK, CDR2 SYGVNS. The CDR3 DNA reads as TGTGCCAGCAGTGAATTAGAGGGGGCGTCCGAGCAGTACTTC. Translating it yields CASSELEGASEQYF.

V is TRBV11-2 and J is TRBJ2-3, with D possibly being TRBD1 or TRBD2 (5 bases each). The CDR3 covers 16 residues. Deletions cut 4 bases from V and 5 bases from J, with 19 bases between. Germline V CDR1 and CDR2: SGHAT, FQNNGV. The CDR3 region is CASSSTGRSGIDTQYF. The CDR3 region has the DNA TGTGCCAGCAGCTCTACGGGACGGTCGGGCATAGATACGCAGTATTTT. Supplemented by reference TRBV11-2 and TRBJ2-3, the full variable domain reads EAGVAQSPRYKIIEKRQSVAFWCNPISGHATLYWYQQILGQGPKLLIQFQNNGVVDDSQLPKDRFSAERLKGVDSTLKIQPAKLEDSAVYLCASSSTGRSGIDTQYFGPGTRLTVL.

This chain connects TRBV5-1 to TRBJ2-5, with D possibly being TRBD1 (6 bases). The J call may be wrong; the DNA end is better matched by TRBJ2-7. CDR1 is SGHRS and CDR2 is YFSETQ in the germline V gene. The CDR3 length is 14 residues. CDR3 nucleotide sequence: TGCGCCAGCAGCTTGGAGGACAGTACCTACGAGCAGTACTTC. Translation: CASSLEDSTYEQYF.

The chain carries TRBV20-1 and TRBJ2-3; 7 nucleotides agree with TRBD2. CDR3 size: 14 residues. The junction had 4 bases not matched to a gene; V was cut back by 3 bases and J by 1 base. Germline CDR1 reads DFQATT; CDR2 reads SNEGSKA (reference sequence). The DNA of the CDR3 is TGCAGTGCTAGGCCCCTAGCGGGCACAGATACGCAGTATTTT. Translated, it gives CSARPLAGTDTQYF.

This chain uses TRBV4-3 with TRBJ1-1; TRBD1 might be the D (6 bases). Trimming removed 2 bases at V and 1 base at J, with 11 bases between. The CDR3 contains 15 residues. Germline values: CDR1 LGHNA, CDR2 YSLEER. For the CDR3, the DNA is TGCGCCAGCAGCCAAACCCAGGGGCGGAACACTGAAGCTTTCTTT. It translates to CASSQTQGRNTEAFF.

The rearrangement links TRBV20-1 to TRBJ2-4, with 10 nucleotides matching TRBD2. The J call may be wrong; the DNA end is better matched by TRBJ2-7. CDR1 DFQATT and CDR2 SNEGSKA come from the germline V gene (reference sequence). CDR3 length: 15 amino acids. CDR3 residues: CSAREGSGRAYEQYF. The CDR3 nucleotides read TGCAGTGCTAGAGAGGGGAGCGGGAGGGCCTACGAGCAGTACTTC.

This clonotype was seen just once. CDR3 in amino acids: CSARETSLLVTQYF. The CDR3 DNA reads TGCAGTGCTAGGGAAACTTCCTTGTTGGTTACGCAGTATTTT. This chain joins TRBV20-1 and TRBJ2-3; D gene uncertain. The V end lost 3 bases, the J end lost 8 bases, and 18 bases lay between the germline ends. Germline assignment: CDR1 DFQATT and CDR2 SNEGSKA (reference sequence). This CDR3 spans 14 amino acids.

The gene calls are TRBV9 and TRBJ2-4; maybe TRBD2 (5 bases). This CDR3 is built from 15 residues. Germline lookup yields CDR1 SGDLS and CDR2 YYNGEE. The V end was cut by 2 bases, the J end by 3 bases, with 12 bases between. CDR3 sequence (DNA): TGTGCCAGCAGCGTCCTGGGGAGACGCAAAAACATTCAGTACTTC. Translation gives CASSVLGRRKNIQYF.

The genes are TRBV4-3 and TRBJ2-1; 14 nucleotides match TRBD2. CDR1 LGHNA and CDR2 YSLEER come from the germline V gene. This CDR3 has 18 residues. J lost 4 bases, V lost 2 bases, and 7 bases had no gene match. CDR3 sequence reads: CASSQYYGTSGSYNEQFF. The DNA of the CDR3 is TGCGCCAGCAGCCAATACTACGGGACTAGCGGGAGTTACAATGAGCAGTTCTTC.

The rearrangement uses TRBV4-3 and TRBJ1-2; 7 nucleotides align to TRBD1. Trimming took 4 bases from V and 0 from J; bases not matched to a gene: 5. The CDR3 sequence is 15 residues long. Looked up from germline, CDR1 is LGHNA and CDR2 is YSLEER. CDR3 DNA: TGCGCCAGCAGCCCCGGGACAGAGACTAACTATGGCTACACCTTC. Translated, it gives CASSPGTETNYGYTF.

The CDR3: CASSEHRTNEKLFF. The CDR3 bases are TGTGCCAGCAGTGAACATCGCACTAATGAAAAACTGTTTTTT. The rearrangement joins TRBV6-1 to TRBJ1-4, with D hard to call. Trimming took off 2 bases at V and 2 bases at J, with 6 bases between the two ends. The CDR3 runs 14 residues. Looked up from germline, CDR1 is MNHNS and CDR2 is SASEGT.

The J gene is TRBJ1-1, the V gene TRBV11-2; a weak D match, TRBD1 (6 bases). Germline CDR1 reads SGHAT; CDR2 reads FQNNGV. V lost 1 base to trimming and J lost 1 base, with 22 bases between them. The CDR3 consists of 19 residues. CDR3 residues: CASSLVFPRGGSGNTEAFF. In DNA form, the CDR3 reads TGTGCCAGCAGCTTAGTATTCCCGAGGGGGGGCTCGGGGAACACTGAAGCTTTCTTT.

In this sample, this clonotype turned up once. This chain connects TRBV12-3 or TRBV12-4 to TRBJ2-2; TRBD1 matches 9 bases. The CDR3 runs to 16 residues. Trimming took 5 bases from V and 0 from J; bases not matched to a gene: 4. CDR3 sequence: CASSPNRGPNTGELFF. CDR3 nucleotide sequence: TGTGCCAGCAGTCCTAACAGGGGGCCGAACACCGGGGAGCTGTTTTTT.

The rearrangement links TRBV6-2 or TRBV6-3 to TRBJ2-3, with 10 bases aligning to TRBD2. This CDR3 spans 18 amino acids. The V segment lost 2 bases and the J segment 2 bases; nucleotides outside the gene matches: 10. CDR1 and CDR2 (germline): MNHEY, SVGEGT. The CDR3: CASSYTRAGGPHTDTQYF. CDR3 nucleotides: TGTGCCAGCAGTTACACCCGAGCGGGAGGGCCACACACAGATACGCAGTATTTT.

The rearrangement uses TRBV27 and TRBJ2-5; 8 bases are a match to TRBD1. TRBJ2-7 matches the DNA end more closely, so the J call is doubtful. This CDR3 has 15 amino acids. The germline gives CDR1 MNHEY, CDR2 SMNVEV (reference sequence). The CDR3 loop is CASSLFQGATFEQYF. DNA for the CDR3: TGTGCCAGCAGTTTATTTCAGGGGGCAACGTTCGAGCAGTACTTC.